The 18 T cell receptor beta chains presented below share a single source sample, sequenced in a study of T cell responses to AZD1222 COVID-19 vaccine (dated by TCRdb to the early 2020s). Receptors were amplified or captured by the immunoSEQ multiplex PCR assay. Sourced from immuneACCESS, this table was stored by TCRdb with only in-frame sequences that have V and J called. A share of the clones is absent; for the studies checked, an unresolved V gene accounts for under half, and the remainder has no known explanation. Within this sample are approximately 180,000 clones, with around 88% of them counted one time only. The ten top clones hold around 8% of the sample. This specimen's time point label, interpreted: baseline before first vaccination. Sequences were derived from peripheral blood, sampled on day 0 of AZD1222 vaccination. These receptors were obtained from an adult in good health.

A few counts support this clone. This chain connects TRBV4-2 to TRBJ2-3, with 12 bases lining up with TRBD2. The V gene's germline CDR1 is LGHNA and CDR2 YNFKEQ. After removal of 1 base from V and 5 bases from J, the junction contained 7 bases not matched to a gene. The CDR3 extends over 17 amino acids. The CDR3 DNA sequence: TGTGCCAGCAGCCAAGGACCTAGCGGGGGGGCCGAAGATACGCAGTATTTT. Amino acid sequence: CASSQGPSGGAEDTQYF.

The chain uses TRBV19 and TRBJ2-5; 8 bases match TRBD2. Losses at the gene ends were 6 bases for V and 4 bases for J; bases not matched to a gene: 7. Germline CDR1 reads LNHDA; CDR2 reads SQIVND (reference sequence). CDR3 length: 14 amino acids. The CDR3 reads CASSRGSGRETQYF. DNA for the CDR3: TGTGCCAGTAGCCGAGGAAGCGGGAGAGAGACCCAGTACTTC.

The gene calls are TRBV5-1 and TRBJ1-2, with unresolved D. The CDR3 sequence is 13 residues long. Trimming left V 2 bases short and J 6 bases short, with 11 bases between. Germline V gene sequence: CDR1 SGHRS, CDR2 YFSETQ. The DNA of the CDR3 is TGCGCCAGCAGCTTATCTGGGTACGATGGCTACACCTTC. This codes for CASSLSGYDGYTF.

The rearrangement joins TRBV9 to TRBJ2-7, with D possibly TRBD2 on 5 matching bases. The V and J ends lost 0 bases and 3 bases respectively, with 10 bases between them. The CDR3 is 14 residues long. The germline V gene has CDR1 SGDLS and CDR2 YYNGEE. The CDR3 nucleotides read TGTGCCAGCAGCGTAGGGGGAGTCGACTACGAGCAGTACTTC. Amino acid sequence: CASSVGGVDYEQYF. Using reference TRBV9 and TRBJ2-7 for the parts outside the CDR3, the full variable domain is DSGVTQTPKHLITATGQRVTLRCSPRSGDLSVYWYQQSLDQGLQFLIQYYNGEERAKGNILERFSAQQFPDLHSELNLSSLELGDSALYFCASSVGGVDYEQYFGPGTRLTVT.

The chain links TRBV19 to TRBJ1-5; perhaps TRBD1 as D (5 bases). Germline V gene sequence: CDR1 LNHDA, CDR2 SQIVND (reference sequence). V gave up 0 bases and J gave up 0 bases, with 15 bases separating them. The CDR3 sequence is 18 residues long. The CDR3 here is CASSIDGAAAYSNQPQHF. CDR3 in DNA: TGTGCCAGTAGTATAGATGGGGCCGCCGCTTATAGCAATCAGCCCCAGCATTTT.

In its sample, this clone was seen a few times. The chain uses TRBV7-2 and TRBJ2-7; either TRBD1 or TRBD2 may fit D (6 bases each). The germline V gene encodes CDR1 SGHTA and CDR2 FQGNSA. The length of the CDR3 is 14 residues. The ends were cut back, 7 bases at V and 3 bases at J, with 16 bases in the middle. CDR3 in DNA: TGTGCCAGCACCCATGGGGGGCACGACTACGAGCAGTACTTC. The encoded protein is CASTHGGHDYEQYF.

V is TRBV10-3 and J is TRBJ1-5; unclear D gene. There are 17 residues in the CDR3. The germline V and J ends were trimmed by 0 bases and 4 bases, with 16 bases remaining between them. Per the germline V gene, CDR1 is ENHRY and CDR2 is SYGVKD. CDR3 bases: TGTGCCATCAGTGAGTCGATGTCAACGGACCCTAATCAGCCCCAGCATTTT. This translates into CAISESMSTDPNQPQHF.

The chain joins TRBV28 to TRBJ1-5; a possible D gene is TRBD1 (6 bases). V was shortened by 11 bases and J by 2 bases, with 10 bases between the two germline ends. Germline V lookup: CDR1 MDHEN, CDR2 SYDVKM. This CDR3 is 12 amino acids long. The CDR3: CAGRQGNQPQHF. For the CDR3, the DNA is TGTGCCGGCCGACAGGGCAATCAGCCCCAGCATTTT.

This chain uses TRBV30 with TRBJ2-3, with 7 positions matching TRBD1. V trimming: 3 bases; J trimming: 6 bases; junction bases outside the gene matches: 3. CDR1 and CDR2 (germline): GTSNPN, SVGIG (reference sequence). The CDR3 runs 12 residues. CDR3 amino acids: CAWSDRVDTQYF. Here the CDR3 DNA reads TGTGCCTGGAGCGACAGGGTCGATACGCAGTATTTT.

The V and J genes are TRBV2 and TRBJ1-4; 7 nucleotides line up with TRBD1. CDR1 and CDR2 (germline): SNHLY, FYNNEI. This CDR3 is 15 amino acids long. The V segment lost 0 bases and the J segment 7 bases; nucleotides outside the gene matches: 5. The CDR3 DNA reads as TGTGCCAGCAGTGAAGCGCCAGGGGGAGGTGAAAAACTGTTTTTT. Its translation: CASSEAPGGGEKLFF. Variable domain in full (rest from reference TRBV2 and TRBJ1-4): EPEVTQTPSHQVTQMGQEVILRCVPISNHLYFYWYRQILGQKVEFLVSFYNNEISEKSEIFDDQFSVERPDGSNFTLKIRSTKLEDSAMYFCASSEAPGGGEKLFFGSGTQLSVL.

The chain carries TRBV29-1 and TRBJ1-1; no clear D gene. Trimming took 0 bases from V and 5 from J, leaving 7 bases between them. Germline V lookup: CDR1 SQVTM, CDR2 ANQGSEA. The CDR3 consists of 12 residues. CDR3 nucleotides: TGCAGCGTTGAAGATACGGGGACTGAAGCTTTCTTT. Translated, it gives CSVEDTGTEAFF.

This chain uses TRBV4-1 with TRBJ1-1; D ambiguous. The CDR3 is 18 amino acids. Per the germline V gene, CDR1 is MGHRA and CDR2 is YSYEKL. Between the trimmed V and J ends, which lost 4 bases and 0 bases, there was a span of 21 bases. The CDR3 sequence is CASSPRTLLRDMNTEAFF. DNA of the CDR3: TGCGCCAGCAGCCCCCGTACATTGCTACGAGACATGAACACTGAAGCTTTCTTT.

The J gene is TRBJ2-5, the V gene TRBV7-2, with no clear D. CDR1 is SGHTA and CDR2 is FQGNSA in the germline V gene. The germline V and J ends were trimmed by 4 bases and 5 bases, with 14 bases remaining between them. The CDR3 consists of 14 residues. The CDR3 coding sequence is TGTGCCAGCAGCTCGTCCCCCGGTCGGGAGACCCAGTACTTC. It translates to CASSSSPGRETQYF.

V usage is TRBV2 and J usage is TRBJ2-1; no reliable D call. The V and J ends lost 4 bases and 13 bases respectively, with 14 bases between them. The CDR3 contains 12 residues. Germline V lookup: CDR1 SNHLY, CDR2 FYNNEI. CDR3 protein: CASSVSPYNQFF. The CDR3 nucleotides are TGTGCCAGCAGTGTAAGCCCCTACAATCAGTTCTTC.

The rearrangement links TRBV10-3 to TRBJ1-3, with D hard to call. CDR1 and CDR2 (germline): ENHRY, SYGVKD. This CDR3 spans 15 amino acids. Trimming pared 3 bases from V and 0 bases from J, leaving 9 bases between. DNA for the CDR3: TGTGCCATCAGTGATCCCCGTGGCTCTGGAAACACCATATATTTT. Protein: CAISDPRGSGNTIYF.

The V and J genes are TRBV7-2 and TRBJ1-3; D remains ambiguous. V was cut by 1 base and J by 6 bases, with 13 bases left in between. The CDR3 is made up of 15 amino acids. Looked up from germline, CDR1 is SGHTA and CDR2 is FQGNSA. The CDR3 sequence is CASSLVWNVANTIYF. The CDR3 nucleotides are TGTGCCAGCAGCTTAGTCTGGAATGTTGCAAACACCATATATTTT. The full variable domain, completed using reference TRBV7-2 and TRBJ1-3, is GAGVSQSPSNKVTEKGKDVELRCDPISGHTALYWYRQSLGQGLEFLIYFQGNSAPDKSGLPSDRFSAERTGGSVSTLTIQRTQQEDSAVYLCASSLVWNVANTIYFGEGSWLTVV.

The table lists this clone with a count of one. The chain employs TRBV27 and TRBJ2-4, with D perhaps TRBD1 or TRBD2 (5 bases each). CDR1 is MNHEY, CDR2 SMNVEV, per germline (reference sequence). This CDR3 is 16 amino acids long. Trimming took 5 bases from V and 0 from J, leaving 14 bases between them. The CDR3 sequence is CASSGGGGLAKNIQYF. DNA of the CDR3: TGTGCCAGCAGTGGGGGTGGCGGGCTAGCCAAAAACATTCAGTACTTC.

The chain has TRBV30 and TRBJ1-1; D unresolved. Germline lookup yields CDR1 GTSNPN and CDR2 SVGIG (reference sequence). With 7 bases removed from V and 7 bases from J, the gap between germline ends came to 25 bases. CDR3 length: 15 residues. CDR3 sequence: CASTKGGILWGEAFF. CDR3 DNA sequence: TGTGCCTCCACCAAGGGTGGGATACTGTGGGGTGAAGCTTTCTTT.